This section outlines one T cell receptor (beta chain) sequence together with its context. This clone's antigen is unknown. It has no much larger one-base neighbor in the sample; base qualities were not kept. This sample was taken from a study of blood T cell repertoires in COVID-19 (dated by TCRdb to about 2020). The study in broad terms: Samples covering the acute and convalescent phases of COVID-19 were provided by collaborators in the United States, Italy and Spain. The samples were drawn from two sources: the first 160 participants of the ongoing ImmuneRACE study, and fewer than 1,500 subjects contributed by 6 global collaborators. The material from the prospective study consisted of cDNA or gDNA derived from T cells, B-cell-depleted T cells, or PBMCs. Where available, HLA class I and class II types were obtained from metadata supplied by the sample provider rather than from assay-based typing. The dataset comprised deeply sampled blood TCRbeta repertoires from subjects exposed to, actively infected with, or recovered from COVID-19. The repertoires were made available in a free public database intended to serve as a resource for research on the immune response to SARS-CoV-2. The sample metadata nearly always contained a de-identified subject ID, COVID-19 status, age in years and sex. The paper as a whole reports these results and caveats: The quantity of clinical and demographic metadata differed by source and by participant and was supplied without curation.

Each collaborating institution followed its own protocols to collect whole blood in K2EDTA tubes. For TCRbeta analysis, collaborators shipped samples as frozen whole blood, isolated PBMCs, or DNA extracted from either of those sample types. The immunoSEQ Assay, a bias-controlled multiplex PCR, was used to amplify TCRbeta CDR3 regions from genomic DNA. Regarding the original processing steps: The number of nucleated cells in each sample was estimated from the amplification of reference gene primers within the assay. Sequence reads were collapsed and filtered to measure the absolute abundance of every unique TCRbeta CDR3 rearrangement. For each sample, productive Simpson clonality was calculated as the square root of Simpson's diversity index over productive rearrangements. TCRdb limited this immuneACCESS table to in-frame rearrangements with V and J called. A share of clones is missing; checked studies link under half to unresolved V genes, and the rest is unexplained. V and J calls plus clone size are reproduced from that table; the DNA served to infer D and trimming. Counted in this sample were approximately 100,000 clones; around 83% of them appeared once. The ten largest clones capture 2% to 2.5% of the sample.

According to the germline V gene, CDR1 reads MDHEN and CDR2 reads SYDVKM. The CDR3 contains 14 residues, cysteine and phenylalanine counted. The retained sequence is limited to the CDR3, 42 bases, with the frame set at the first base. Deletion took 2 bases off V and 6 bases off J, with a span of 12 bases between the germline ends. The chain uses TRBV28 and TRBJ2-3; no D gene call is confident. Specimen: peripheral blood. This receptor was obtained from a human donor in a cohort sampled during active COVID-19. Here is the DNA: TGTGCCAGCAGTTTAACCGGGTTAACGGATACGCAGTATTTT. Translation gives CASSLTGLTDTQYF.